In this sample, the clone carrying this TCR beta chain turned up a few times. The antigen remains unidentified. This sample is drawn from a study of radiotherapy plus CTLA-4 blockade in lung cancer. Study details: Of the patients, more than 15% showed objective responses and about 29% attained disease control. Study results and limitations: Among blood TCR repertoires after radiotherapy plus ipilimumab, tumor-derived clones expanded.

Libraries were prepared by immunoSEQ multiplex PCR; TCRdb keeps only in-frame clonotypes and omits some of them. The sample gives roughly 44,000 clones, nearly 90% of which show up once; 7.8% is in the top ten. Those patients who had chemo-refractory metastatic non-small-cell lung cancer were given focal radiation along with CTLA-4 blockade through ipilimumab. The germline V gene has CDR1 LNHDA and CDR2 SQIVND (reference sequence). This CDR3 region has 16 residues. Trimming removed 0 bases at V and 6 bases at J, with 16 bases between. The sequence was obtained from a human donor with non-small cell lung cancer whose response to radiotherapy plus ipilimumab could not be evaluated. The sample consisted of peripheral blood, taken from a patient treated with radiotherapy plus ipilimumab. The chain joins TRBV19 to TRBJ2-3, with a tentative D call TRBD1 (6 bases). The CDR3 is CASSIDSRGWVDTQYF. The CDR3 DNA reads TGTGCCAGTAGTATAGATTCCAGGGGATGGGTGGATACGCAGTATTTT.